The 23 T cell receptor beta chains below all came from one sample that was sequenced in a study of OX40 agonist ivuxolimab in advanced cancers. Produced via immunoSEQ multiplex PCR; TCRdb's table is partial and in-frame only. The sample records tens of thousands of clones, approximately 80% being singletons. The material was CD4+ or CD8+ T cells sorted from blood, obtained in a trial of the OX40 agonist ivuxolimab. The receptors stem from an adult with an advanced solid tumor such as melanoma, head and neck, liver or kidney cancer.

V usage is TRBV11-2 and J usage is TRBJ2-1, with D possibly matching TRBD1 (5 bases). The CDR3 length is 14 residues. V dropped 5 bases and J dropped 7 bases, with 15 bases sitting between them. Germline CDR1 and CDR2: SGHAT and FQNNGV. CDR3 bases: TGTGCCAGCAGCCCGCCCAGGGTCGGAAATGAGCAGTTCTTC. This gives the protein CASSPPRVGNEQFF.

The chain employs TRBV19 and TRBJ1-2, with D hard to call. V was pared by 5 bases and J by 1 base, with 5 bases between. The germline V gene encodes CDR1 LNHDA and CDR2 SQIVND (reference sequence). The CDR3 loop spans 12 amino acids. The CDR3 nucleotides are TGTGCCAGTAGTGACTATAACTATGGCTACACCTTC. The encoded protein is CASSDYNYGYTF.

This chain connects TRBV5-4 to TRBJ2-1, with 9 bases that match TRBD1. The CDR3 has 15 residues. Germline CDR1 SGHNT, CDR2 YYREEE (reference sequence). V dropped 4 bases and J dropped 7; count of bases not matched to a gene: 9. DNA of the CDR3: TGTGCCAGCAGCCGTCAACAGGGGGCGCTTAATGAGCAGTTCTTC. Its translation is CASSRQQGALNEQFF.

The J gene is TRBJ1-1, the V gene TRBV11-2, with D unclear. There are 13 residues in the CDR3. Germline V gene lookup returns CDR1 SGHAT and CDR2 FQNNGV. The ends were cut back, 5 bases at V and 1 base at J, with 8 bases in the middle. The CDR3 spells CASSPQKNTEAFF. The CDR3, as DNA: TGTGCCAGCAGCCCACAGAAGAACACTGAAGCTTTCTTT. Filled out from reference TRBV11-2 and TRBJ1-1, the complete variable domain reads EAGVAQSPRYKIIEKRQSVAFWCNPISGHATLYWYQQILGQGPKLLIQFQNNGVVDDSQLPKDRFSAERLKGVDSTLKIQPAKLEDSAVYLCASSPQKNTEAFFGQGTRLTVV.

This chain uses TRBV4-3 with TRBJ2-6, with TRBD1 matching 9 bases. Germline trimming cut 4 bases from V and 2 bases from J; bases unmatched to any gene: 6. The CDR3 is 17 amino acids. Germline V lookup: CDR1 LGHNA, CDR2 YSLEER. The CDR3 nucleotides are TGCGCCAGCAGCCGACGAACAGGGGGCGCTGGGGCCAACGTCCTGACTTTC. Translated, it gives CASSRRTGGAGANVLTF.

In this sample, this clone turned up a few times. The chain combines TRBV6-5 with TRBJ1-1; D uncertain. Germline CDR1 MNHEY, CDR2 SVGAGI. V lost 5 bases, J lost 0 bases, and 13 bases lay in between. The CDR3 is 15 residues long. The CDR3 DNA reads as TGTGCCAGCAGTAGAGACACCCGATTGAACACTGAAGCTTTCTTT. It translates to CASSRDTRLNTEAFF.

Here the CDR3 DNA reads TGTGCCAGCACTGAAGCGGGGGGGCCGTACAATGAGCAGTTCTTC. Protein: CASTEAGGPYNEQFF. This chain links TRBV27 with TRBJ2-1; 10 nucleotides line up with TRBD2. The germline V gene encodes CDR1 MNHEY and CDR2 SMNVEV (reference sequence). The ends lost 7 bases at V and 4 bases at J; junction bases unmatched: 7. The CDR3 totals 15 residues.

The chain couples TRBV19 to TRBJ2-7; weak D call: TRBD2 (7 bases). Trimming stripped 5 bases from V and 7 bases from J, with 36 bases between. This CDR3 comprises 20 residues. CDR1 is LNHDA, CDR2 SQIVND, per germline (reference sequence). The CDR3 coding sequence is TGTGCCAGTAGTGGTGACGCCGCCAGCGGGGATGGCGTGGGGGGCGAGGAGCAGTACTTC. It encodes CASSGDAASGDGVGGEEQYF. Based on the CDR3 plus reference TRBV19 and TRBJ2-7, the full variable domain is DGGITQSPKYLFRKEGQNVTLSCEQNLNHDAMYWYRQDPGQGLRLIYYSQIVNDFQKGDIAEGYSVSREKKESFPLTVTSAQKNPTAFYLCASSGDAASGDGVGGEEQYFGPGTRLTVT.

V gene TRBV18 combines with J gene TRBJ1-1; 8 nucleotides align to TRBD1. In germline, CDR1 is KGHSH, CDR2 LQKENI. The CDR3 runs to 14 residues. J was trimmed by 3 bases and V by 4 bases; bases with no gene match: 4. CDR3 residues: CASSLMDRDTEAFF. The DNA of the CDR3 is TGTGCCAGCTCACTGATGGACAGGGACACTGAAGCTTTCTTT.

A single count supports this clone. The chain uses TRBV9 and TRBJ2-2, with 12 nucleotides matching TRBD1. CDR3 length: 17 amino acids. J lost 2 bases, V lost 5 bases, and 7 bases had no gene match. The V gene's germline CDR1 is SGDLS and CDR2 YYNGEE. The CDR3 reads CASSDPGQGANTGELFF. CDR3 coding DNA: TGTGCCAGCAGTGATCCGGGACAGGGGGCAAACACCGGGGAGCTGTTTTTT.

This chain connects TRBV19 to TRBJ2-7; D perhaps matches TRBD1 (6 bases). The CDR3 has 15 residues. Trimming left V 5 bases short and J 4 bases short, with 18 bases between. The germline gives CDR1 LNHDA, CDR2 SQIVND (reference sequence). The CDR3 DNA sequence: TGTGCCAGTAGTCAGGACCGGGACACGGTTTACGAGCAGTACTTC. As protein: CASSQDRDTVYEQYF.

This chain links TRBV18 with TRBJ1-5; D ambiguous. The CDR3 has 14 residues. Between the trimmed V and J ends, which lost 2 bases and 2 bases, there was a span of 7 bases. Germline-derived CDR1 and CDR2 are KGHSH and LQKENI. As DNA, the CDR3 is TGTGCCAGCTCACCAAACGGGGGCAATCAGCCCCAGCATTTT. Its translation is CASSPNGGNQPQHF.

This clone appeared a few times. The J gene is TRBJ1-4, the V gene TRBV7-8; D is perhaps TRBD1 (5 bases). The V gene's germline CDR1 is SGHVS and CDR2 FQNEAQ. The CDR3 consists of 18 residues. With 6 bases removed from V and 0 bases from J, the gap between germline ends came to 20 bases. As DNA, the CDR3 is TGTGCCAGCAGACCCCAGAGACAGCGCCTTTCAACTAATGAAAAACTGTTTTTT. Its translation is CASRPQRQRLSTNEKLFF. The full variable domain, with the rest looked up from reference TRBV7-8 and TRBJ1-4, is GAGVSQSPRYKVAKRGQDVALRCDPISGHVSLFWYQQALGQGPEFLTYFQNEAQLDKSGLPSDRFFAERPEGSVSTLKIQRTQQEDSAVYLCASRPQRQRLSTNEKLFFGSGTQLSVL.

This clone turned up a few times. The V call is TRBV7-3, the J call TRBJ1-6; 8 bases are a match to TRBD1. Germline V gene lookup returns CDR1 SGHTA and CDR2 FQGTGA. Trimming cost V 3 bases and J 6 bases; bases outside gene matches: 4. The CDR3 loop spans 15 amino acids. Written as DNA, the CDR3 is TGTGCCAGCAGCTTGGGACAGGCTCCTAATTCACCCCTCCACTTT. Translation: CASSLGQAPNSPLHF.

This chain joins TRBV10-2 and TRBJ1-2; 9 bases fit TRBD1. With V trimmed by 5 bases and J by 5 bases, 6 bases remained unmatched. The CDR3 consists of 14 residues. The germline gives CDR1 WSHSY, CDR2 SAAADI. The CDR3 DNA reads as TGCGCCAGCAGTCCGGGACAGGGAGTGTATGGCTACACCTTC. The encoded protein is CASSPGQGVYGYTF.

CDR3 nucleotides: TGTGCCAGCAGCTTAGACCGGGGTTTCGGGAACATTCAGTACTTC. It specifies CASSLDRGFGNIQYF. This rearrangement joins TRBV11-2 to TRBJ2-4, with D possibly matching TRBD2 (5 bases). This CDR3 has 15 amino acids. With 0 bases removed from V and 7 bases from J, the gap between germline ends came to 13 bases. Germline values: CDR1 SGHAT, CDR2 FQNNGV.

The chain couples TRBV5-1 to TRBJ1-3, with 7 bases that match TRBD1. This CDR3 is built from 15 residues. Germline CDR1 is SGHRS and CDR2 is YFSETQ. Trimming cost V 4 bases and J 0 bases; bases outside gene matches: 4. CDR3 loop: CASSRGQTSGNTIYF. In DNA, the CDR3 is TGCGCCAGCAGCAGGGGACAGACCTCTGGAAACACCATATATTTT.

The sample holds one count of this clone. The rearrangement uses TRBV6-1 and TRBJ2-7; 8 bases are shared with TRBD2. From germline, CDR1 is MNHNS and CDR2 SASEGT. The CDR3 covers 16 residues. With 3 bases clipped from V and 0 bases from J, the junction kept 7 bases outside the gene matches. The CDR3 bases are TGTGCCAGCAGTGATTATGGCGGGGGGAGCTCCTACGAGCAGTACTTC. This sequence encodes CASSDYGGGSSYEQYF.

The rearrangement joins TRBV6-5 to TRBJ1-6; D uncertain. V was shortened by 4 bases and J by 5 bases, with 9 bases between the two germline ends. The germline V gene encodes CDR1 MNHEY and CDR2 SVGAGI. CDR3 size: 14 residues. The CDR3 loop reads CASSSLQNNSPLHF. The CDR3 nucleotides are TGTGCCAGCAGTTCGTTACAGAATAATTCACCCCTCCACTTT.

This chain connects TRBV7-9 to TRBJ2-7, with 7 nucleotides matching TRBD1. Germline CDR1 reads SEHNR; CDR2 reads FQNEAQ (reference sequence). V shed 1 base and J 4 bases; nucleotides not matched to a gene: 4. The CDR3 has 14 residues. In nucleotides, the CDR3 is TGTGCCAGCAGCTTAGTCGAGACAGGGTACGAGCAGTACTTC. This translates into CASSLVETGYEQYF.

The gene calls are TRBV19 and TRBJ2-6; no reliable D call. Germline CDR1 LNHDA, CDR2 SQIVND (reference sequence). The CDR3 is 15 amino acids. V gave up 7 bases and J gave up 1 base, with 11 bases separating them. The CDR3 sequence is CASTTFRSGANVLTF. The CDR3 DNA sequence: TGTGCCAGTACCACTTTTAGGTCTGGGGCCAACGTCCTGACTTTC.

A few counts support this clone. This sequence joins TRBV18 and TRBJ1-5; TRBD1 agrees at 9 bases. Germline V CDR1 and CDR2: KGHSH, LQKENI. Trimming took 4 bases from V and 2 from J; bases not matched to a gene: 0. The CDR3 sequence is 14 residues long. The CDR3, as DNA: TGTGCCAGCTCACGGGACAGGGGCAATCAGCCCCAGCATTTT. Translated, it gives CASSRDRGNQPQHF.

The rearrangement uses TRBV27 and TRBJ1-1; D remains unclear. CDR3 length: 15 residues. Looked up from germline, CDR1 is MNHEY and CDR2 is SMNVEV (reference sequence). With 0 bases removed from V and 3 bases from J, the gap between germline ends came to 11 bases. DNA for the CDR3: TGTGCCAGCAGTTTATCCACCCTCGGTGACACTGAAGCTTTCTTT. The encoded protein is CASSLSTLGDTEAFF.